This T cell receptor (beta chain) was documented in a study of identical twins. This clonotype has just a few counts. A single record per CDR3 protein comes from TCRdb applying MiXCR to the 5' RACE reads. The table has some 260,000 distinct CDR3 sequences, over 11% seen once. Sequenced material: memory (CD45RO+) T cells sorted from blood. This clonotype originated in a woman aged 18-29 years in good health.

CDR3 coding DNA: TGCAGTGCTAGGGATCACCTCGCCTACGAGCAGTACTTC. Translating gives CSARDHLAYEQYF. The rearrangement uses TRBV20-1 and TRBJ2-7; D is uncertain. CDR1 and CDR2 from the germline V gene are DFQATT and SNEGSKA (reference sequence). The CDR3 has 13 amino acids. The V end lost 3 bases, the J end lost 2 bases, and 11 bases lay between the germline ends.